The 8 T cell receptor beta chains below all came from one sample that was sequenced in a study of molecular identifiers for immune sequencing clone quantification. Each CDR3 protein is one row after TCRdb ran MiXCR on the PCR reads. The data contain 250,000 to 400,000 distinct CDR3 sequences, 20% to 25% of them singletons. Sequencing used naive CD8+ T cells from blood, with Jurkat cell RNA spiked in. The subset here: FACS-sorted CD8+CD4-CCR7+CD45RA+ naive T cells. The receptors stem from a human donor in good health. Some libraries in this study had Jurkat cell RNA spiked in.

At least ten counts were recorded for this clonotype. Written as DNA, the CDR3 is TGTGCCAGCAGTTTTGTTGGACAGGGGACCTCTGGGGCCAACGTCCTGACTTTC. This sequence encodes CASSFVGQGTSGANVLTF. The chain links TRBV28 to TRBJ2-6; 9 positions match TRBD1. CDR1 is MDHEN and CDR2 is SYDVKM in the germline V gene. This CDR3 contains 18 residues. Trimming removed 3 bases from V and 0 bases from J; junction bases left unmatched: 6. Variable domain in full (rest from reference TRBV28 and TRBJ2-6): DVKVTQSSRYLVKRTGEKVFLECVQDMDHENMFWYRQDPGLGLRLIYFSYDVKMKEKGDIPEGYSVSREKKERFSLILESASTNQTSMYLCASSFVGQGTSGANVLTFGAGSRLTVL.

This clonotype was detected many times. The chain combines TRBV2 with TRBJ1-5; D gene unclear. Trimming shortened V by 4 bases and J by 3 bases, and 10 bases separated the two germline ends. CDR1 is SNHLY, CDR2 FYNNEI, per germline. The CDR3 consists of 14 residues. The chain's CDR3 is CASSGGTYNQPQHF. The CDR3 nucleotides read TGTGCCAGCAGTGGAGGCACTTACAATCAGCCCCAGCATTTT.

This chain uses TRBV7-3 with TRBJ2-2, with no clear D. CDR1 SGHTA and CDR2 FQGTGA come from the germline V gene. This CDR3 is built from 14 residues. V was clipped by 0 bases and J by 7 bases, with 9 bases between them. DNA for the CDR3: TGTGCCAGCAGCTTAACTCCATCGGGCGGGGAGCTGTTTTTT. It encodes CASSLTPSGGELFF.

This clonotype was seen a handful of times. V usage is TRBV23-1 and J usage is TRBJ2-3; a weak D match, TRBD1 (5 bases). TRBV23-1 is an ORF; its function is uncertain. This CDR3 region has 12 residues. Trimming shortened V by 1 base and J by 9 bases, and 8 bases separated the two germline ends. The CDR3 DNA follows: TGCGCCAGCAGTCAATTTGGGGCCACGCAGTATTTT. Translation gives CASSQFGATQYF.

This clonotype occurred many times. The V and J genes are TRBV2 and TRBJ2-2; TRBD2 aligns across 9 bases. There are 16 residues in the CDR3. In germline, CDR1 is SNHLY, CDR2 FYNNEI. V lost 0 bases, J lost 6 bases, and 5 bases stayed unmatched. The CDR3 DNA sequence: TGTGCCAGCAGTGAAGCGCGGGGACTAGCAGCCGGGGAGCTGTTTTTT. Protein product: CASSEARGLAAGELFF. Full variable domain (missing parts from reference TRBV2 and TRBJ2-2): EPEVTQTPSHQVTQMGQEVILRCVPISNHLYFYWYRQILGQKVEFLVSFYNNEISEKSEIFDDQFSVERPDGSNFTLKIRSTKLEDSAMYFCASSEARGLAAGELFFGEGSRLTVL.

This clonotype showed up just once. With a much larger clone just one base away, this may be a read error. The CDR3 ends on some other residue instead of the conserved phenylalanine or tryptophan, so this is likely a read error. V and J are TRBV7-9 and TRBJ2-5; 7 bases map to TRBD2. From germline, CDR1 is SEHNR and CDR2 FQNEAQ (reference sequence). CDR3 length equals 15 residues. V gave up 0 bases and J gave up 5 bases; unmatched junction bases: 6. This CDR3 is CASSLALGGKETQYS. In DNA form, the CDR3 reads TGTGCCAGCAGCTTAGCGCTGGGGGGGAAGGAGACCCAGTACTCC.

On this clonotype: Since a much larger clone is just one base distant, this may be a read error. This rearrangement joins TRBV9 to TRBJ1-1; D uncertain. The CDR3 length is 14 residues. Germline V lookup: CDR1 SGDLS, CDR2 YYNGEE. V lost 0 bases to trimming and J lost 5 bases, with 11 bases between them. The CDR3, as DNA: TGTGCCAGCAGCGTAGGGACGTCGAAAACTGAAGCTTTCTTT. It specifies CASSVGTSKTEAFF.

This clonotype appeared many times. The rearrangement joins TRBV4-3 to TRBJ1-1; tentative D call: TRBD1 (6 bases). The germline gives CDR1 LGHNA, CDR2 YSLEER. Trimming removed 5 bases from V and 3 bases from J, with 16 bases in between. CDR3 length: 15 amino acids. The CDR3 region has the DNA TGCGCCAGCAGCGAAAACAGGGATGAGTACACTGAAGCTTTCTTT. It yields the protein CASSENRDEYTEAFF.